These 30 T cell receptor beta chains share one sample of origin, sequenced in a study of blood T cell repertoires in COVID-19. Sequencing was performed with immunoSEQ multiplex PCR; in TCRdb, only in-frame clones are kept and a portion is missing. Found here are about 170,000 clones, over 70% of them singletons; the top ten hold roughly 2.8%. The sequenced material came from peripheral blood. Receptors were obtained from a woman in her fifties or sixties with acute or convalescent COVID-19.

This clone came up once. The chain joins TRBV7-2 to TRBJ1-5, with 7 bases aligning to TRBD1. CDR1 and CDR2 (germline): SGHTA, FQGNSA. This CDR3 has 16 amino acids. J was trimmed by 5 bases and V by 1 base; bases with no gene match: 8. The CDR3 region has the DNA TGTGCCAGCAGCTTAGGGTACAGGGGTCAGGATCAGCCCCAGCATTTT. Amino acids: CASSLGYRGQDQPQHF.

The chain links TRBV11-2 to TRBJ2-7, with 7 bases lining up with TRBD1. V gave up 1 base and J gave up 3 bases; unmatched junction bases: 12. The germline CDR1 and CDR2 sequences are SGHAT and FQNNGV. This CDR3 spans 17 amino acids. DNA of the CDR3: TGTGCCAGCAGCTTAGCTTGGGACAGACGACCCAGCTACGAGCAGTACTTC. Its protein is CASSLAWDRRPSYEQYF.

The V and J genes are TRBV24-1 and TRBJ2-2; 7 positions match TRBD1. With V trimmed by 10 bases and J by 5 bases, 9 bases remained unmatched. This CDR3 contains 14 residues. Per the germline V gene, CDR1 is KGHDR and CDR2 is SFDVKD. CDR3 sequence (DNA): TGTGCCACGCAGACAGGGAAGGGAACCGGGGAGCTGTTTTTT. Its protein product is CATQTGKGTGELFF.

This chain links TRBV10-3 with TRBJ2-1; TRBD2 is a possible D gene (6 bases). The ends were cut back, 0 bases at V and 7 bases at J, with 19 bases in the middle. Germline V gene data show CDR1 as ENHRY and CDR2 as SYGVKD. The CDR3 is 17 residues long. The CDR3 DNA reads TGTGCCATCAGTGAGTCGGCCCTGGGGCTAGCGAAAAATGAGCAGTTCTTC. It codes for CAISESALGLAKNEQFF.

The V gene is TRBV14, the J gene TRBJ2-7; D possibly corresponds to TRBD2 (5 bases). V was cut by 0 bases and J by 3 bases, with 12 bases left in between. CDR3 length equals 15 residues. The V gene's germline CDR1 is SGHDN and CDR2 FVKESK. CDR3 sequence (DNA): TGTGCCAGCAGCCAAGAAGGTCGGGGAGTCTACGAGCAGTACTTC. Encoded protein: CASSQEGRGVYEQYF. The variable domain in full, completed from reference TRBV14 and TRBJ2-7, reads EAGVTQFPSHSVIEKGQTVTLRCDPISGHDNLYWYRRVMGKEIKFLLHFVKESKQDESGMPNNRFLAERTGGTYSTLKVQPAELEDSGVYFCASSQEGRGVYEQYFGPGTRLTVT.

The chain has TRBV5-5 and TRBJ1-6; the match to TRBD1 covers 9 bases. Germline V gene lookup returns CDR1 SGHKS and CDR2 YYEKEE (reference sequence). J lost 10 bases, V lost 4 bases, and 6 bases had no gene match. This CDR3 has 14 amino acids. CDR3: CASSQNRGHSPLHF. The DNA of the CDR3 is TGTGCCAGCAGCCAAAACAGGGGGCACTCACCCCTCCACTTT.

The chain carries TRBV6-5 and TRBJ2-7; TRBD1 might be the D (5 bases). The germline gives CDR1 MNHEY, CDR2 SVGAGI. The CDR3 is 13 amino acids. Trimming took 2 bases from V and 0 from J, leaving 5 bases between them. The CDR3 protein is CASSYTGSYEQYF. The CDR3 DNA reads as TGTGCCAGCAGTTACACAGGCTCCTACGAGCAGTACTTC.

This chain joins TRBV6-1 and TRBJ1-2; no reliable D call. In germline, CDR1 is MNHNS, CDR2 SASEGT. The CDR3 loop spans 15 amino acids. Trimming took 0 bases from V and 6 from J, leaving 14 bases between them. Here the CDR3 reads CASSEATRARNGYTF. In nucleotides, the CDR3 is TGTGCCAGCAGTGAAGCAACTAGGGCTCGAAATGGCTACACCTTC.

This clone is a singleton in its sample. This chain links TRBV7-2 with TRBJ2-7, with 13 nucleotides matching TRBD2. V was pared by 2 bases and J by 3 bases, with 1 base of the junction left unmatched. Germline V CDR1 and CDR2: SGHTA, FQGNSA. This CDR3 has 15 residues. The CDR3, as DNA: TGTGCCAGCAGCTTACGGACTAGCGGGGGCTACGAGCAGTACTTC. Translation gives CASSLRTSGGYEQYF.

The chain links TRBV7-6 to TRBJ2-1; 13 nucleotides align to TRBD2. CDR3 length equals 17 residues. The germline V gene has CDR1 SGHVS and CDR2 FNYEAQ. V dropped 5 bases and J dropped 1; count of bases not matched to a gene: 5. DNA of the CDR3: TGTGCCAGCAGCCTTACTAGCGGGGGGGCATCCTACAATGAGCAGTTCTTC. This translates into CASSLTSGGASYNEQFF. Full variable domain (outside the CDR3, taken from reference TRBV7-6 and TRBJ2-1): GAGVSQSPRYKVTKRGQDVALRCDPISGHVSLYWYRQALGQGPEFLTYFNYEAQQDKSGLPNDRFSAERPEGSISTLTIQRTEQRDSAMYRCASSLTSGGASYNEQFFGPGTRLTVL.

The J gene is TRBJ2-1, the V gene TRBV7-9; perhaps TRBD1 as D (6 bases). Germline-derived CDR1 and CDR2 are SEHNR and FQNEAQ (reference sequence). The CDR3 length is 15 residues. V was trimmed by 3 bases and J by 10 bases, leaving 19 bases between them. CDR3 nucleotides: TGTGCCAGCAGCTTGCGGGTGGACAGAAACCCCGAGCAGTTCTTC. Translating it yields CASSLRVDRNPEQFF.

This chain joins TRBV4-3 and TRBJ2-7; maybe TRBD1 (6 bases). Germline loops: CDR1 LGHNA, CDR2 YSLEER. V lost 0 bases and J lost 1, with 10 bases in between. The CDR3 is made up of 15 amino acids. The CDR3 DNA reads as TGCGCCAGCAGCCAAGACAGGGGATTATCCTACGAGCAGTACTTC. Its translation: CASSQDRGLSYEQYF.

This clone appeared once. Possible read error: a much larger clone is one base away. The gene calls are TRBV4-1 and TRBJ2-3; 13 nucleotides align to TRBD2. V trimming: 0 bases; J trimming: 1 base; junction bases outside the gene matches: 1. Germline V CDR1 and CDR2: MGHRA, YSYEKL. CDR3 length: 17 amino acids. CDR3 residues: CASSQEGTSGGTDTQYF. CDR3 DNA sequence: TGCGCCAGCAGCCAAGAAGGGACTAGCGGGGGCACAGATACGCAGTATTTT.

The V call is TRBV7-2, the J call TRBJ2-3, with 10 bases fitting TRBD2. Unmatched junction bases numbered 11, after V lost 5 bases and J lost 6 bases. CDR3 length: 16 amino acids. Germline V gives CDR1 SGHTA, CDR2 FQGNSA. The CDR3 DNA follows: TGTGCCAGCAGCCCCCAACCTAGCGGGGGAAAGGATACGCAGTATTTT. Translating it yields CASSPQPSGGKDTQYF. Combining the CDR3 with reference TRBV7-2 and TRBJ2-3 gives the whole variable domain GAGVSQSPSNKVTEKGKDVELRCDPISGHTALYWYRQSLGQGLEFLIYFQGNSAPDKSGLPSDRFSAERTGGSVSTLTIQRTQQEDSAVYLCASSPQPSGGKDTQYFGPGTRLTVL.

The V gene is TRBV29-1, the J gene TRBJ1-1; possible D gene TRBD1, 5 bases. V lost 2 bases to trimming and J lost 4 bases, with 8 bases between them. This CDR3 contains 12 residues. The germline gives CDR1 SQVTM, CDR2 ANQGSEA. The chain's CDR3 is CSVESRATEAFF. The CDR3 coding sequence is TGCAGCGTTGAAAGCAGGGCCACTGAAGCTTTCTTT.

The CDR3 coding sequence is TGTGCCAGCGGCTTTTTAGGACAGGGGCTAGCCACTGAAGCTTTCTTT. Encoded protein: CASGFLGQGLATEAFF. The chain joins TRBV28 to TRBJ1-1; the match to TRBD1 covers 9 bases. The junction had 14 bases not matched to a gene; V was cut back by 8 bases and J by 4 bases. Germline CDR1 MDHEN, CDR2 SYDVKM. The CDR3 is made up of 16 amino acids.

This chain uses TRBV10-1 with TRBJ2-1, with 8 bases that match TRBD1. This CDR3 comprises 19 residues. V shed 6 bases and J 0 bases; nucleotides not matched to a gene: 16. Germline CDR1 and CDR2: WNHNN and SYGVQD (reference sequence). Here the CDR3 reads CASSPRDRNPRSSYNEQFF. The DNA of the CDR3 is TGCGCCAGCAGCCCCCGGGACAGGAACCCGCGGAGCTCCTACAATGAGCAGTTCTTC.

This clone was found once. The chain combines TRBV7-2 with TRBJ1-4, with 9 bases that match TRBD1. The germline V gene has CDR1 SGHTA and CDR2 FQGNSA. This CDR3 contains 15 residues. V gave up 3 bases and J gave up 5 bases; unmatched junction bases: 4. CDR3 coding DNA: TGTGCCAGCAGCTTCGGACAGGGGCCGAATGAAAAACTGTTTTTT. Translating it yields CASSFGQGPNEKLFF.

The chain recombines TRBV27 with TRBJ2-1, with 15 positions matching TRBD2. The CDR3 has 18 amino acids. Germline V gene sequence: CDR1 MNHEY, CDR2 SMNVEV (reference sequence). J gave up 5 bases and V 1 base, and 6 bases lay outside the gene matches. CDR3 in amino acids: CASSLWGLAGGSDNEQFF. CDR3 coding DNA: TGTGCCAGCAGTTTATGGGGACTAGCGGGGGGCTCTGACAATGAGCAGTTCTTC.

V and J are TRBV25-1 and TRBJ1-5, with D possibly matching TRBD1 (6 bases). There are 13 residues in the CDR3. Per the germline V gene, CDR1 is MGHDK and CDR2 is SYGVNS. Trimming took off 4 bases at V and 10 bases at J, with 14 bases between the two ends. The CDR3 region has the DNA TGTGCCAGCAGTGCACAGGGTGAAAGCCCCCAGCATTTT. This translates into CASSAQGESPQHF.

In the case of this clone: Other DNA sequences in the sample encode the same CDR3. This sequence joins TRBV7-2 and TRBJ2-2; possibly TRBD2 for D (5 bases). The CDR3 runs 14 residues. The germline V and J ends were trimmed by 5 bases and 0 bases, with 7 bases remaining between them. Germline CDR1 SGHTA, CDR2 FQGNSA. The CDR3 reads CASSLRANTGELFF. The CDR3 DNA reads TGTGCCAGCAGCCTGAGGGCGAACACCGGGGAGCTGTTTTTT.

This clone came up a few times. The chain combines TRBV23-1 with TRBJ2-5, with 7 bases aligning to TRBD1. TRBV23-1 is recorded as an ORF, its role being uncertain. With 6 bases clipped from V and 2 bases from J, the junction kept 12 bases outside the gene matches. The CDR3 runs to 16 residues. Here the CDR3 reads CASSPRQGKGQETQYF. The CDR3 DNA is TGCGCCAGCAGCCCCCGACAGGGTAAGGGGCAAGAGACCCAGTACTTC.

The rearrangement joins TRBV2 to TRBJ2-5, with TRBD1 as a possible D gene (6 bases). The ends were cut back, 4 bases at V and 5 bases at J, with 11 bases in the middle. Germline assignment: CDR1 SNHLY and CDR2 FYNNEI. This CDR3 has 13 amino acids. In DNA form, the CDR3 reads TGTGCCAGCAGTGCGAACAGGGAGGAGACCCAGTACTTC. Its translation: CASSANREETQYF.

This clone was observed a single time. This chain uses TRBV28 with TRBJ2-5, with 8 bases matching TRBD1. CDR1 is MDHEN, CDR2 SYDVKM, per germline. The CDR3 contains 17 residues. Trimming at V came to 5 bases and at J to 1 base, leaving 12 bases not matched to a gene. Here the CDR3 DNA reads TGTGCCAGCAGTACACACCGGACAGGGTGGGGCCAAGAGACCCAGTACTTC. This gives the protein CASSTHRTGWGQETQYF.

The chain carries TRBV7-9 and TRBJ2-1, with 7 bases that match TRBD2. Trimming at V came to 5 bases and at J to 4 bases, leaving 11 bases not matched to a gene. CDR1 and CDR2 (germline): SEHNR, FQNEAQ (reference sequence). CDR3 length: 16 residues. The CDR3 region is CASSPQGGTGYNEQFF. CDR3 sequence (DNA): TGTGCCAGCAGCCCCCAGGGAGGGACTGGATACAATGAGCAGTTCTTC. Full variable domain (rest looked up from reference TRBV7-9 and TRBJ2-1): DTGVSQNPRHKITKRGQNVTFRCDPISEHNRLYWYRQTLGQGPEFLTYFQNEAQLEKSRLLSDRFSAERPKGSFSTLEIQRTEQGDSAMYLCASSPQGGTGYNEQFFGPGTRLTVL.

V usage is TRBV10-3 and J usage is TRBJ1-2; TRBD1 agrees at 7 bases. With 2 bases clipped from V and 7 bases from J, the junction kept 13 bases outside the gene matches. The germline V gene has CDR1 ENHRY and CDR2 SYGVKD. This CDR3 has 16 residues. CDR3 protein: CAISEVAPTGTFGYTF. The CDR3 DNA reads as TGTGCCATCAGTGAGGTGGCCCCGACAGGGACCTTTGGCTACACCTTC.

The DNA for the CDR3 is TGTGCCAGCTCCACGACAGGGAAAGGGAGCTATGGCTACACCTTC. Protein: CASSTTGKGSYGYTF. The chain carries TRBV18 and TRBJ1-2, with 7 bases that match TRBD1. The CDR3 runs 15 residues. Germline V gives CDR1 KGHSH, CDR2 LQKENI. Germline trimming cut 6 bases from V and 4 bases from J; bases unmatched to any gene: 11.

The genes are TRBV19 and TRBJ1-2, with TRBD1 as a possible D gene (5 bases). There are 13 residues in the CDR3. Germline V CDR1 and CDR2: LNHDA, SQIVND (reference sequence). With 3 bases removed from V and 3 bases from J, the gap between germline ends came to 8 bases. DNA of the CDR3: TGTGCCAGTAGTATGCCGGGGGACTATGGCTACACCTTC. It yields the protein CASSMPGDYGYTF.

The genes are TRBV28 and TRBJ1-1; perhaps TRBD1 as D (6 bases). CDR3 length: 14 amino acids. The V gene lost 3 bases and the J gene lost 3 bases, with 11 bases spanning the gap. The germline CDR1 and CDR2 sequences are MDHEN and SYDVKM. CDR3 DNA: TGTGCCAGCAGTTTGACAGGTTTCGACACTGAAGCTTTCTTT. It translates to CASSLTGFDTEAFF.

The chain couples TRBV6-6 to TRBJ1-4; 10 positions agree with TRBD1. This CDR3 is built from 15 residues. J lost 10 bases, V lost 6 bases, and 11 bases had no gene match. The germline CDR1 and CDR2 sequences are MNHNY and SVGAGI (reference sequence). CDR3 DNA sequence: TGTGCCAGCAGATTAACCGGGACAGGGGTGGCAAAACTGTTTTTT. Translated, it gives CASRLTGTGVAKLFF.